This TCR beta chain appears in the sequencing data of a study of cytomegalovirus exposure and HLA in healthy donors. Whole-study results and caveats: There were a few CMV-associated chains whose specificity for CMV antigens was confirmed in vitro.

The germline CDR1 and CDR2 sequences are KGHSH and LQKENI. The CDR3 spans 14 residues. V was clipped by 2 bases and J by 0 bases, with 8 bases between them. This clone was counted between two and nine times. The antigen is unknown. Profiling relied on immunoSEQ multiplex PCR, and the TCRdb table lists in-frame clones only, not all of them. The data show 130,000 to 150,000 clones, with roughly 87% seen just once and 4.5% to 5.5% held by the top ten. This chain uses TRBV18 with TRBJ2-7; D gene unclear. This sequence originates from a man aged 18 to 29 in good health and CMV-seropositive. The specimen sequenced was PBMCs. The CDR3 reads CASSPKASSYEQYF. As DNA, the CDR3 is TGTGCCAGCTCACCAAAAGCTAGCTCCTACGAGCAGTACTTC.